These 22 T cell receptor beta chains share one sample of origin, sequenced in a study of blood T cell repertoires in COVID-19. The table came from immunoSEQ multiplex PCR; TCRdb's copy has only in-frame clones and leaves some out. The sample lists fewer than 200,000 clones; approximately 82% were seen once. Sequencing was done on a sample of PBMCs or T cells enriched from blood (not recorded which). These TCRs come from a woman in her 50s in a cohort exposed to, infected with or recovered from COVID-19 (not recorded which).

The chain has TRBV19 and TRBJ1-5; TRBD1 aligns across 7 bases. Germline V gives CDR1 LNHDA, CDR2 SQIVND (reference sequence). With V trimmed by 2 bases and J by 3 bases, 10 bases remained unmatched. This CDR3 region has 17 residues. CDR3 in amino acids: CASSIHRDRLPNQPQHF. CDR3 in DNA: TGTGCCAGTAGTATACACCGGGACAGACTCCCCAATCAGCCCCAGCATTTT.

This clone occurred a few times. The CDR3 protein is CAISDGDEQYF. In nucleotides, the CDR3 is TGTGCCATCAGTGACGGGGACGAGCAGTACTTC. The chain uses TRBV10-3 and TRBJ2-7; D possibly corresponds to TRBD2 (5 bases). CDR1 and CDR2 (germline): ENHRY, SYGVKD. V was cut by 3 bases and J by 5 bases, with 5 bases left in between. CDR3 length: 11 amino acids.

The rearrangement links TRBV28 to TRBJ1-1, with 12 nucleotides matching TRBD1. The CDR3 contains 17 residues. Looked up from germline, CDR1 is MDHEN and CDR2 is SYDVKM. J was trimmed by 1 base and V by 6 bases; bases with no gene match: 9. CDR3 sequence reads: CASRSRDRGRRNTEAFF. The CDR3 region has the DNA TGTGCCAGCAGATCCCGGGACAGGGGGCGACGGAACACTGAAGCTTTCTTT.

The chain joins TRBV6-1 to TRBJ1-5, with 9 bases matching TRBD1. The CDR3 spans 16 residues. The V segment lost 4 bases and the J segment 4 bases; nucleotides outside the gene matches: 8. Germline V gene sequence: CDR1 MNHNS, CDR2 SASEGT. The CDR3 sequence: CASSGWGTGLNQPQHF. In DNA form, the CDR3 reads TGTGCCAGCAGTGGTTGGGGGACAGGGCTAAATCAGCCCCAGCATTTT.

This chain joins TRBV11-2 and TRBJ2-5, with D possibly matching TRBD1 (5 bases). The germline V gene has CDR1 SGHAT and CDR2 FQNNGV. Trimming removed 5 bases at V and 1 base at J, with 14 bases between. The length of the CDR3 is 15 residues. CDR3 DNA: TGTGCCAGCAGCCCCTGGGGCAGGGTCCAAGAGACCCAGTACTTC. It codes for CASSPWGRVQETQYF.

This clone came up a few times. J is TRBJ1-3 and V is TRBV3-1 (or the pseudogene TRBV3-2); D possibly corresponds to TRBD1 (6 bases). The germline V gene encodes CDR1 LGHDT and CDR2 YNNKEL (reference sequence). V lost 3 bases and J 3 bases, leaving 9 bases between the germline ends. The CDR3 contains 14 residues. The CDR3 sequence: CASSHGQHGNTIYF. CDR3 coding DNA: TGTGCCAGCAGCCACGGACAGCATGGAAACACCATATATTTT.

The V and J genes are TRBV30 and TRBJ2-2, with D unresolved. Germline CDR1 GTSNPN, CDR2 SVGIG (reference sequence). V gave up 3 bases and J gave up 3 bases, with 11 bases separating them. The CDR3 has 14 residues. CDR3 loop: CAWRKTPYTGELFF. In nucleotides, the CDR3 is TGTGCCTGGAGAAAGACTCCCTACACCGGGGAGCTGTTTTTT.

The chain has TRBV28 and TRBJ2-2, with 9 positions matching TRBD1. The germline CDR1 and CDR2 sequences are MDHEN and SYDVKM. The junction had 11 bases not matched to a gene; V was cut back by 7 bases and J by 2 bases. The CDR3 contains 17 residues. DNA of the CDR3: TGTGCCAGCAACCCTAGAGGACAGGGGAGAAACACCGGGGAGCTGTTTTTT. Its translation: CASNPRGQGRNTGELFF. The full variable domain, its missing parts supplied by reference TRBV28 and TRBJ2-2, is DVKVTQSSRYLVKRTGEKVFLECVQDMDHENMFWYRQDPGLGLRLIYFSYDVKMKEKGDIPEGYSVSREKKERFSLILESASTNQTSMYLCASNPRGQGRNTGELFFGEGSRLTVL.

This clone has only a few counts. The V gene is TRBV7-2, the J gene TRBJ2-7; D possibly corresponds to TRBD2 (5 bases). V gave up 0 bases and J gave up 0 bases, with 9 bases separating them. The CDR3 has 15 amino acids. Germline CDR1 is SGHTA and CDR2 is FQGNSA. In DNA, the CDR3 is TGTGCCAGCAGCTTAGCGGGAGACTTCTCCTACGAGCAGTACTTC. This codes for CASSLAGDFSYEQYF.

This sequence joins TRBV19 and TRBJ1-5; D is unclear. The CDR3 has 13 amino acids. Germline CDR1 and CDR2: LNHDA and SQIVND (reference sequence). Trimming pared 8 bases from V and 4 bases from J, leaving 12 bases between. This CDR3 is CASEDGRNQPQHF. As DNA, the CDR3 is TGTGCCAGTGAAGATGGGAGAAATCAGCCCCAGCATTTT.

V and J are TRBV6-1 and TRBJ1-4; 8 positions agree with TRBD1. From germline, CDR1 is MNHNS and CDR2 SASEGT. The length of the CDR3 is 14 residues. V lost 6 bases to trimming and J lost 7 bases; unmatched junction nucleotides: 7. Here the CDR3 DNA reads TGTGCCAGCAGGAACAGGGGGGATCCTGAAAAACTGTTTTTT. Translating it yields CASRNRGDPEKLFF.

The chain links TRBV28 to TRBJ1-5, with 11 bases that match TRBD1. Germline loops: CDR1 MDHEN, CDR2 SYDVKM. The CDR3 loop spans 20 amino acids. V was clipped by 3 bases and J by 0 bases; unmatched bases: 13. The CDR3 here is CASSLFSGTGGEASNQPQHF. CDR3 DNA: TGTGCCAGCAGTTTGTTTTCCGGGACAGGGGGGGAGGCTAGCAATCAGCCCCAGCATTTT.

This clone was found a few times. V usage is TRBV28 and J usage is TRBJ2-1, with a tentative D call TRBD2 (6 bases). This CDR3 contains 18 residues. The germline V gene has CDR1 MDHEN and CDR2 SYDVKM. Trimming stripped 6 bases from V and 0 bases from J, with 21 bases between. The CDR3: CASSLGGSRPGSYNEQFF. For the CDR3, the DNA is TGTGCCAGCAGCTTGGGAGGATCCAGGCCGGGCTCCTACAATGAGCAGTTCTTC.

J is TRBJ2-1 and V is TRBV29-1, with D possibly matching TRBD1 (5 bases). Deletions cut 5 bases from V and 5 bases from J, with 19 bases between. This CDR3 region has 15 residues. Per germline, CDR1 SQVTM and CDR2 ANQGSEA. CDR3 nucleotides: TGCAGCGTTCAGGGAATCCAATGGTCAAACAATGAGCAGTTCTTC. It is translated as CSVQGIQWSNNEQFF.

The chain carries TRBV9 and TRBJ2-3, with 11 bases that match TRBD2. The CDR3 length is 17 residues. CDR1 is SGDLS and CDR2 is YYNGEE in the germline V gene. Trimming at V came to 0 bases and at J to 0 bases, leaving 3 bases not matched to a gene. The CDR3 sequence is CASSVGLAGSSTDTQYF. In DNA form, the CDR3 reads TGTGCCAGCAGCGTAGGACTAGCGGGGTCTAGCACAGATACGCAGTATTTT. Full variable domain (rest looked up from reference TRBV9 and TRBJ2-3): DSGVTQTPKHLITATGQRVTLRCSPRSGDLSVYWYQQSLDQGLQFLIQYYNGEERAKGNILERFSAQQFPDLHSELNLSSLELGDSALYFCASSVGLAGSSTDTQYFGPGTRLTVL.

This clone occurred a few times. The rearrangement joins TRBV6-4 to TRBJ2-3; 7 nucleotides line up with TRBD2. The CDR3 covers 14 residues. Germline V CDR1 and CDR2: MRHNA, SNTAGT. V dropped 3 bases and J dropped 7; count of bases not matched to a gene: 7. CDR3 sequence reads: CASSESASGYTQYF. The CDR3 region has the DNA TGTGCCAGCAGTGAGTCCGCTAGCGGTTATACGCAGTATTTT.

The rearrangement joins TRBV18 to TRBJ2-7; D possibly corresponds to TRBD1 (6 bases). This CDR3 region has 15 residues. CDR1 and CDR2 from the germline V gene are KGHSH and LQKENI. V shed 3 bases and J shed 3 bases, with 15 bases lying between them. The CDR3: CASSPSRGSNYEQYF. CDR3 nucleotide sequence: TGTGCCAGCTCACCGTCCAGGGGATCTAACTACGAGCAGTACTTC.

The chain carries TRBV5-1 and TRBJ2-3, with 7 positions matching TRBD1. V lost 0 bases and J lost 0; bases outside the gene matches: 4. CDR1 and CDR2 (germline): SGHRS, YFSETQ. The CDR3 is 16 residues long. CDR3 protein: CASSLAGQLSTDTQYF. CDR3 nucleotide sequence: TGCGCCAGCAGCTTGGCGGGACAGCTTAGCACAGATACGCAGTATTTT.

The chain recombines TRBV7-2 with TRBJ2-7; D possibly corresponds to TRBD1 (5 bases). V shed 2 bases and J shed 2 bases, with 16 bases lying between them. There are 16 residues in the CDR3. The V gene's germline CDR1 is SGHTA and CDR2 FQGNSA. This CDR3 reads CASSLPEQGWAYEQYF. CDR3 sequence (DNA): TGTGCCAGCAGCTTACCTGAGCAGGGCTGGGCCTACGAGCAGTACTTC. Together with reference TRBV7-2 and TRBJ2-7, the CDR3 gives the full variable domain: GAGVSQSPSNKVTEKGKDVELRCDPISGHTALYWYRQSLGQGLEFLIYFQGNSAPDKSGLPSDRFSAERTGGSVSTLTIQRTQQEDSAVYLCASSLPEQGWAYEQYFGPGTRLTVT.

Ten or more counts support this clone. The chain carries TRBV28 and TRBJ1-5; no clear D gene. In germline, CDR1 is MDHEN, CDR2 SYDVKM. The CDR3 runs to 12 residues. V lost 8 bases and J 2 bases, leaving 7 bases between the germline ends. The CDR3 loop is CASAGGNQPQHF. DNA for the CDR3: TGTGCCAGCGCCGGGGGCAATCAGCCCCAGCATTTT.

V is TRBV2 and J is TRBJ2-7; 7 bases align to TRBD2. CDR3 size: 14 residues. Germline-derived CDR1 and CDR2 are SNHLY and FYNNEI. Trimming took 5 bases from V and 3 from J; bases not matched to a gene: 7. CDR3 sequence reads: CASSRDYEGYEQYF. The DNA of the CDR3 is TGTGCCAGCAGTAGGGACTACGAGGGCTACGAGCAGTACTTC. Based on the CDR3 plus reference TRBV2 and TRBJ2-7, the full variable domain is EPEVTQTPSHQVTQMGQEVILRCVPISNHLYFYWYRQILGQKVEFLVSFYNNEISEKSEIFDDQFSVERPDGSNFTLKIRSTKLEDSAMYFCASSRDYEGYEQYFGPGTRLTVT.

V usage is TRBV12-3 or TRBV12-4 and J usage is TRBJ2-5; D is ambiguous. Trimming took off 5 bases at V and 1 base at J, with 8 bases between the two ends. This CDR3 is 13 amino acids long. This CDR3 is CASSAGSQETQYF. The CDR3 bases are TGTGCCAGCAGTGCAGGTTCCCAAGAGACCCAGTACTTC.